The next 15 T cell receptor beta chains were all read from a single sample in a study of human T cells and chemical hapten exposure. TCRdb re-called the RACE reads with MiXCR, one entry per CDR3 protein. This table has 85,000 to 100,000 distinct CDR3 sequences, more than 10% appearing once. Time point specified: pre-sensitization, week 0. The treatment: therapeutic diphenylcyclopropenone sensitization with weekly scalp DPC. Sequencing was performed on whole blood, taken in connection with sensitization to the hapten diphenylcyclopropenone (DPC). The receptors come from a woman between 55 and 75 years old with alopecia areata. Some clones in this sample may be carry-over from other donors' samples.

The genes are TRBV12-3 or TRBV12-4 and TRBJ1-1; a possible D gene is TRBD1 (5 bases). This CDR3 comprises 14 residues. V lost 3 bases and J 3 bases, leaving 11 bases between the germline ends. The CDR3: CASSLRVGDTEAFF. The CDR3 DNA is TGTGCCAGCAGTTTGAGGGTGGGGGACACTGAAGCTTTCTTT.

This clonotype was seen a handful of times. The chain combines TRBV7-6 with TRBJ2-2; 9 bases fit TRBD2. The CDR3 is 18 amino acids. V dropped 1 base and J dropped 4; count of bases not matched to a gene: 10. Per germline, CDR1 SGHVS and CDR2 FNYEAQ. As DNA, the CDR3 is TGTGCCAGCAGCTTAGACCCCACCGGGACTAGCTCCACCGGGGAGCTGTTTTTT. Amino acid sequence: CASSLDPTGTSSTGELFF.

This clonotype showed up many times. The V and J genes are TRBV5-1 and TRBJ2-5; D uncertain. Looked up from germline, CDR1 is SGHRS and CDR2 is YFSETQ. Trimming removed 0 bases at V and 5 bases at J, with 8 bases between. CDR3 length equals 13 residues. The CDR3 DNA is TGCGCCAGCAGCTTGGAAGAAGCGGAGACCCAGTACTTC. Translated: CASSLEEAETQYF.

The chain couples TRBV12-3 or TRBV12-4 to TRBJ2-3; TRBD2 aligns across 7 bases. V gave up 7 bases and J gave up 3 bases; unmatched junction bases: 13. The CDR3 is 16 residues long. Here the CDR3 reads CASTLGGDGGTDTQYF. The CDR3 nucleotides read TGTGCCAGCACCCTGGGAGGGGATGGGGGTACAGATACGCAGTATTTT.

The chain has TRBV12-3 or TRBV12-4 and TRBJ2-2; 9 bases match TRBD1. The V and J ends lost 7 bases and 3 bases, in that order; junction bases with no gene match: 3. The CDR3 loop spans 14 amino acids. The DNA for the CDR3 is TGTGCCAGCAACACAGGGGGCGACACCGGGGAGCTGTTTTTT. Protein: CASNTGGDTGELFF.

The V call is TRBV3-1, the J call TRBJ1-2; maybe TRBD1 (6 bases). Trimming took off 6 bases at V and 12 bases at J, with 20 bases between the two ends. Germline assignment: CDR1 LGHDT and CDR2 YNNKEL (reference sequence). This CDR3 comprises 13 residues. The CDR3 spells CASSLDSLTSHTF. Written as DNA, the CDR3 is TGTGCCAGCAGTCTGGACAGTCTTACTTCTCACACCTTC.

J is TRBJ1-6 and V is TRBV29-1, with 9 bases fitting TRBD1. V dropped 7 bases and J dropped 7; count of bases not matched to a gene: 2. This CDR3 is 12 amino acids long. The V gene's germline CDR1 is SQVTM and CDR2 ANQGSEA. CDR3 DNA: TGCAGCGCCGGGACAGGGAATTCACCCCTCCACTTT. It codes for CSAGTGNSPLHF. The full variable domain, rest sourced from reference TRBV29-1 and TRBJ1-6, is SAVISQKPSRDICQRGTSLTIQCQVDSQVTMMFWYRQQPGQSLTLIATANQGSEATYESGFVIDKFPISRPNLTFSTLTVSNMSPEDSSIYLCSAGTGNSPLHFGNGTRLTVT.

As concerns this clonotype: A much larger clone differs from this one at a single base, so this may be a read error. The chain uses TRBV20-1 and TRBJ1-5; D ambiguous. The CDR3 spans 12 residues. CDR1 is DFQATT and CDR2 is SNEGSKA in the germline V gene (reference sequence). The CDR3 sequence: CSARDGVQPRHF. For the CDR3, the DNA is TGCAGTGCTAGGGATGGGGTACAGCCCCGGCATTTT.

This clonotype was seen ten or more times. The chain combines TRBV12-3 or TRBV12-4 with TRBJ1-5; D gene unclear. The V end was cut by 1 base, the J end by 7 bases, with 11 bases between. CDR3 size: 14 residues. The CDR3 coding sequence is TGTGCCAGCAGTTTAGGGAGAGTGGGACAGCCCCAGCATTTT. The encoded protein is CASSLGRVGQPQHF.

The V and J genes are TRBV5-5 and TRBJ1-1; 7 positions agree with TRBD1. CDR1 and CDR2 (germline): SGHKS, YYEKEE (reference sequence). CDR3 size: 15 residues. Trimming took 1 base from V and 1 from J; bases not matched to a gene: 4. The CDR3 spells CASSLFEGANTEAFF. CDR3 nucleotides: TGTGCCAGCAGCTTGTTTGAGGGGGCGAACACTGAAGCTTTCTTT.

The rearrangement uses TRBV20-1 and TRBJ2-3; 7 bases are shared with TRBD1. Germline CDR1 is DFQATT and CDR2 is SNEGSKA (reference sequence). The CDR3 runs 14 residues. The J segment lost 1 base and the V segment lost 6 bases, leaving 7 bases of the junction unmatched. In DNA, the CDR3 is TGCAGTGCGAACCGACAGGGAGGCACAGATACGCAGTATTTT. Amino acids: CSANRQGGTDTQYF.

In regard to this clonotype: A much larger clone sits a single nucleotide away, making a read error possible. The CDR3 region is CASSLTPYTFSLLF. The CDR3 coding sequence is TGCGCCAGCAGCCTAACCCCCTACACCTTCTCCCTCCTCTTT. This chain joins TRBV5-1 and TRBJ1-6, with D uncertain. The CDR3 is 14 amino acids. Germline V CDR1 and CDR2: SGHRS, YFSETQ.

This chain links TRBV12-5 with TRBJ2-1, with D perhaps TRBD1 or TRBD2 (5 bases each). Trimming shortened V by 6 bases and J by 7 bases, and 28 bases separated the two germline ends. This CDR3 comprises 18 residues. CDR1 and CDR2 from the germline V gene are LGHNT and FRNRAP. The CDR3 spells CASGSDSTLAVGRNEQFF. In nucleotides, the CDR3 is TGTGCTAGTGGGAGCGACAGTACCCTAGCCGTGGGCCGTAATGAGCAGTTCTTC.

V and J are TRBV9 and TRBJ2-3; the D is unclear. Trimming pared 0 bases from V and 5 bases from J, leaving 4 bases between. Germline CDR1 and CDR2: SGDLS and YYNGEE. The CDR3 extends over 12 amino acids. The CDR3 reads CASSVVKDTQYF. CDR3 bases: TGTGCCAGCAGCGTAGTTAAAGATACGCAGTATTTT.

In this sample, this clonotype turned up a few times. This chain joins TRBV5-1 and TRBJ1-1; TRBD1 matches 10 bases. The CDR3 spans 16 residues. V trimming: 0 bases; J trimming: 1 base; junction bases outside the gene matches: 3. Per the germline V gene, CDR1 is SGHRS and CDR2 is YFSETQ. The chain's CDR3 is CASSLVGQGPNTEAFF. The CDR3 DNA reads TGCGCCAGCAGCTTGGTGGGACAGGGGCCGAACACTGAAGCTTTCTTT.